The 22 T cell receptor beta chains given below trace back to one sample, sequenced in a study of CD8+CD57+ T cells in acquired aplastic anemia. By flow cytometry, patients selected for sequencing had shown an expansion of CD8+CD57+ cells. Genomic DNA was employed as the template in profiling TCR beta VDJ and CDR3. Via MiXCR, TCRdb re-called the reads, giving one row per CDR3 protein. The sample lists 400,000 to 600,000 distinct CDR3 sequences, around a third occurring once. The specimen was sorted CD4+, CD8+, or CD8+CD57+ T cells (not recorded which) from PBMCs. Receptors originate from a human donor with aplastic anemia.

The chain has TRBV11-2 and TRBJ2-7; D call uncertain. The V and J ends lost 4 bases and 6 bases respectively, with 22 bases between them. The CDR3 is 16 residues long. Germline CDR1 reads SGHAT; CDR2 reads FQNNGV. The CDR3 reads CASSYPGALVGREQYF. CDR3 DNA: TGTGCCAGCAGCTACCCCGGAGCTCTAGTAGGCCGCGAGCAGTACTTC.

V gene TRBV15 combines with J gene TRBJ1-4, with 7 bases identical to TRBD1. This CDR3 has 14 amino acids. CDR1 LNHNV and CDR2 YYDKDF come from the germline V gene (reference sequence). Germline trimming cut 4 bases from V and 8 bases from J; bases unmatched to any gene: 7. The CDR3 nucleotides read TGTGCCACCAGCAAAGACAGGGTGGAGGAAAAACTGTTTTTT. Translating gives CATSKDRVEEKLFF.

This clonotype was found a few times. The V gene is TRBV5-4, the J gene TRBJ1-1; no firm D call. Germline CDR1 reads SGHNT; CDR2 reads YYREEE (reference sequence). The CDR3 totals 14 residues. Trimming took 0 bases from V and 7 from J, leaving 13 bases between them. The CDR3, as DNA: TGTGCCAGCAGCTTGGCCTCACGACCATATGAAGCTTTCTTT. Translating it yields CASSLASRPYEAFF.

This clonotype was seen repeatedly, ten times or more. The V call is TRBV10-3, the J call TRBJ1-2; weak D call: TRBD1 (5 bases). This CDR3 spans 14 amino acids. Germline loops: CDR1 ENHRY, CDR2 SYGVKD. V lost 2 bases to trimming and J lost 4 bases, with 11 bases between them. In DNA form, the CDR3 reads TGTGCCATCAGTGAGAATGCAGGGCCCTATGGCTACACCTTC. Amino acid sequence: CAISENAGPYGYTF.

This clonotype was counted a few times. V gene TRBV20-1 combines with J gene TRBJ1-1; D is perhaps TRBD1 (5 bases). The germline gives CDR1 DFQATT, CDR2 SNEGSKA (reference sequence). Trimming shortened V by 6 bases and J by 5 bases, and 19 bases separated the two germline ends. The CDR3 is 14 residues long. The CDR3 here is CSAQPVGGGTEAFF. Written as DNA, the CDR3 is TGCAGTGCGCAACCGGTTGGGGGGGGGACTGAAGCTTTCTTT.

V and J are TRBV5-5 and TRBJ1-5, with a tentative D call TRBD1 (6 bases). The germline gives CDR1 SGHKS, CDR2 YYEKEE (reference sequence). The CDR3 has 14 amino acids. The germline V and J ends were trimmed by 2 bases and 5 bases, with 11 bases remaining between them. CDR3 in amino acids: CASSFRGFHQPQHF. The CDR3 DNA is TGTGCCAGCAGCTTCAGGGGATTTCATCAGCCCCAGCATTTT.

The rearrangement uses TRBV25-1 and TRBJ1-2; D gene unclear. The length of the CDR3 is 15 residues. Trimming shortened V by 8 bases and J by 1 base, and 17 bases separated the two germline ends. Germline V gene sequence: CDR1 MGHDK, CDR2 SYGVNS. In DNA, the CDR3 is TGTGCCAGCGTTGTCGTTCCCAACCGTAACTATGGCTACACCTTC. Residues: CASVVVPNRNYGYTF.

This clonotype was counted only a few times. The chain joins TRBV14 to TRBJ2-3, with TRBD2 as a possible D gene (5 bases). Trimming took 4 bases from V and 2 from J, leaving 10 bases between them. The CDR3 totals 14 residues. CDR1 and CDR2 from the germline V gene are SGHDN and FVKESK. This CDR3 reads CASSRRTPTDTQYF. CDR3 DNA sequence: TGTGCCAGCAGCCGGAGGACTCCCACAGATACGCAGTATTTT.

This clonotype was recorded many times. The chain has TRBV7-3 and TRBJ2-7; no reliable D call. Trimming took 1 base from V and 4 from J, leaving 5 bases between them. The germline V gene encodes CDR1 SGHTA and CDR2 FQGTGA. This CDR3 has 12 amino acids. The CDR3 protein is CASSLSEYEQYF. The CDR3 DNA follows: TGTGCCAGCAGCTTAAGCGAATACGAGCAGTACTTC. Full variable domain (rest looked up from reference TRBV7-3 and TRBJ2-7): GAGVSQTPSNKVTEKGKYVELRCDPISGHTALYWYRQSLGQGPEFLIYFQGTGAADDSGLPNDRFFAVRPEGSVSTLKIQRTERGDSAVYLCASSLSEYEQYFGPGTRLTVT.

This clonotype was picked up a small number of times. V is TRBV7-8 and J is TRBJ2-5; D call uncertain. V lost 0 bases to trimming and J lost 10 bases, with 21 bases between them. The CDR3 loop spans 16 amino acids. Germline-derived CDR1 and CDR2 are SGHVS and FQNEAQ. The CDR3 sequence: CASSLAVGRAHTHQYF. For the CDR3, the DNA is TGTGCCAGCAGCTTAGCGGTGGGTAGGGCCCACACGCACCAGTACTTC.

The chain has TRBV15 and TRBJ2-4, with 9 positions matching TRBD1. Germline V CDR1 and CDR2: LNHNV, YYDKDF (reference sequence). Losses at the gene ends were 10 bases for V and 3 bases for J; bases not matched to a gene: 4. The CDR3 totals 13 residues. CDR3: CASSGQGKNIQYF. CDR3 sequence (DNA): TGTGCCAGTTCGGGACAGGGCAAAAACATTCAGTACTTC.

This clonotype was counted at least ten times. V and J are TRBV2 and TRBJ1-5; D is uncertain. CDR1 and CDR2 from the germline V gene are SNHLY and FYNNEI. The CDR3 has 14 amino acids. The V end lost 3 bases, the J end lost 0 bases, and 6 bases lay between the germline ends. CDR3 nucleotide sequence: TGTGCCAGCAGTGACCTGAATAGCAATCAGCCCCAGCATTTT. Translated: CASSDLNSNQPQHF.

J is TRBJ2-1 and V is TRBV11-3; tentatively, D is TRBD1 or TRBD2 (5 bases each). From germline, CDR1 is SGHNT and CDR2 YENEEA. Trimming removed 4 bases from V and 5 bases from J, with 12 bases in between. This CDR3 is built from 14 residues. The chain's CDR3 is CASSSLGPDNEQFF. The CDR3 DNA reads TGTGCCAGCAGCTCATTGGGACCTGACAATGAGCAGTTCTTC.

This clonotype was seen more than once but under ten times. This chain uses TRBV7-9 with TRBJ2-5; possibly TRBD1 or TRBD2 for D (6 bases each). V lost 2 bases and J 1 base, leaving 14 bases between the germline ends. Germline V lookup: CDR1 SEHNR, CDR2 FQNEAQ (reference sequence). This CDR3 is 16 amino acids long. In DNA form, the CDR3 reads TGTGCCAGCAGCTTATTGAGGGGGAGGATCCAAGAGACCCAGTACTTC. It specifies CASSLLRGRIQETQYF.

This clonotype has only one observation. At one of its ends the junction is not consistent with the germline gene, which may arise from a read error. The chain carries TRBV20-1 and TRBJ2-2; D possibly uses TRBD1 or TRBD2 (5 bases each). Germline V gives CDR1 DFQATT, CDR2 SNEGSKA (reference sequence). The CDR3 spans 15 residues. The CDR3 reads CSARALGPNAGELFF. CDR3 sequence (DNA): TGCAGTGCTAGAGCGTTGGGACCGAACGCCGGGGAGCTGTTTTTT.

CDR3 residues: CSVGVSGRNYEQYF. The CDR3 region has the DNA TGCAGCGTTGGAGTTAGCGGGAGGAACTACGAGCAGTACTTC. The chain carries TRBV29-1 and TRBJ2-7, with TRBD2 matching 10 bases. Trimming removed 4 bases from V and 3 bases from J; junction bases left unmatched: 6. The CDR3 length is 14 residues. The germline V gene encodes CDR1 SQVTM and CDR2 ANQGSEA.

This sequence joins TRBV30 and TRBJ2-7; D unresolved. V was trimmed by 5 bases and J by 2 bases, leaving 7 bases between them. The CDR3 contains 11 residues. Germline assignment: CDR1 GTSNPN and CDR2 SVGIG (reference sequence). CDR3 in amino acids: CAWETAYEQYF. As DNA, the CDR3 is TGTGCCTGGGAAACAGCCTACGAGCAGTACTTC.

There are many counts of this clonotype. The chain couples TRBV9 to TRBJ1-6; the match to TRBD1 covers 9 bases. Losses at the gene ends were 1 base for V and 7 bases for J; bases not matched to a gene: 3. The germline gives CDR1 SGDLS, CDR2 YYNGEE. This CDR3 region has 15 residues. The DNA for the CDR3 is TGTGCCAGCAGCGTATGGGACAGGGACAATTCACCCCTCCACTTT. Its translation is CASSVWDRDNSPLHF.

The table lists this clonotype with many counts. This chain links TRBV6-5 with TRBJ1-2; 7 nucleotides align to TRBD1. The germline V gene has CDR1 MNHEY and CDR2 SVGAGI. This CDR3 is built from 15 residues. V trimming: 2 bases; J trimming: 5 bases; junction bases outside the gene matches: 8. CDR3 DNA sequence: TGTGCCAGCAGTTACGCCCAGGGGGGAGGGTATGGCTACACCTTC. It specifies CASSYAQGGGYGYTF.

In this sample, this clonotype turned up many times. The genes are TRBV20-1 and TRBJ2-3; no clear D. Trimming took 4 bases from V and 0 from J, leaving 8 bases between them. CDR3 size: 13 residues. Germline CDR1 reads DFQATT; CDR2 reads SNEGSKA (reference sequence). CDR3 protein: CSAKMISTDTQYF. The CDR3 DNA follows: TGCAGTGCTAAAATGATCAGCACAGATACGCAGTATTTT.

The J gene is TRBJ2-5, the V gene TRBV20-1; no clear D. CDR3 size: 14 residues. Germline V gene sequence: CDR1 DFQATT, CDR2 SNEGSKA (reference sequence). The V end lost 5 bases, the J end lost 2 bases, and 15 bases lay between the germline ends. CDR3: CSAGVGSPQETQYF. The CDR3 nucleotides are TGCAGTGCTGGAGTTGGTAGCCCTCAAGAGACCCAGTACTTC.

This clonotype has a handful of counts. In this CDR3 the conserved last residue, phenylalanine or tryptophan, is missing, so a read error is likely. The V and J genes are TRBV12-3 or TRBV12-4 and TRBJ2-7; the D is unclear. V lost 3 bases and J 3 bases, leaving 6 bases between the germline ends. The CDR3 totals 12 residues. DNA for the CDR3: TGTGCCAGCAGTTTGGGCGACTACGAGCAGTACCTC. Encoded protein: CASSLGDYEQYL.